These 22 T cell receptor beta chains came from one sample sequenced in a study of T cells in localized non-small cell lung cancer. Profiling relied on immunoSEQ multiplex PCR, and the TCRdb table lists in-frame clones only, not all of them. The sample includes about 70,000 clones, around 85% seen only once; the top ten take around a fifth. The sample in question was peripheral blood, obtained before any cancer treatment. The receptors originated from a male donor aged 60 or older with stage III squamous cell lung carcinoma.

This chain uses TRBV6-1 with TRBJ2-3; D might be TRBD1 or TRBD2, each matching 5 bases. Germline assignment: CDR1 MNHNS and CDR2 SASEGT. V lost 2 bases, J lost 2 bases, and 11 bases lay in between. This CDR3 has 15 residues. The CDR3 nucleotides are TGTGCCAGCAGTGAATGGGGGATACTCACAGATACGCAGTATTTT. Translating it yields CASSEWGILTDTQYF.

J is TRBJ1-1 and V is TRBV9; 8 bases are a match to TRBD1. Germline trimming cut 3 bases from V and 1 base from J; bases unmatched to any gene: 5. The CDR3 is 15 residues long. Germline V CDR1 and CDR2: SGDLS, YYNGEE. CDR3 amino acids: CASSATGTGNTEAFF. The CDR3 DNA reads TGTGCCAGCAGCGCGACCGGGACAGGGAACACTGAAGCTTTCTTT.

The gene calls are TRBV19 and TRBJ1-5; D is perhaps TRBD1 (6 bases). The ends were cut back, 11 bases at V and 5 bases at J, with 22 bases in the middle. The V gene's germline CDR1 is LNHDA and CDR2 SQIVND (reference sequence). CDR3 length equals 15 residues. CDR3: CASHGRGLGDQPQHF. The CDR3 bases are TGTGCCTCTCACGGGAGGGGGTTAGGCGATCAGCCCCAGCATTTT.

The V and J genes are TRBV5-1 and TRBJ2-1; D gene ambiguous. V was shortened by 6 bases and J by 6 bases, with 19 bases between the two germline ends. The CDR3 loop spans 15 amino acids. The germline gives CDR1 SGHRS, CDR2 YFSETQ. The CDR3 is CASNRRPTPINEQFF. The CDR3 DNA sequence: TGCGCCAGCAATAGGCGACCTACCCCTATCAATGAGCAGTTCTTC.

The rearrangement uses TRBV14 and TRBJ1-2; TRBD1 aligns across 9 bases. This CDR3 is built from 13 residues. Germline lookup yields CDR1 SGHDN and CDR2 FVKESK. J lost 8 bases, V lost 4 bases, and 5 bases had no gene match. CDR3 loop: CASSRDRAGGYTF. DNA for the CDR3: TGTGCCAGCAGCCGGGACAGGGCGGGAGGCTACACCTTC.

V is TRBV5-1 and J is TRBJ2-1; 8 positions match TRBD1. Germline CDR1 is SGHRS and CDR2 is YFSETQ. J lost 7 bases, V lost 0 bases, and 6 bases had no gene match. There are 15 residues in the CDR3. DNA of the CDR3: TGCGCCAGCAGCTTGGGACAGGGGATGGGGAATGAGCAGTTCTTC. Its protein product is CASSLGQGMGNEQFF.

The chain recombines TRBV6-5 with TRBJ1-5, with D uncertain. Between the trimmed V and J ends, which lost 2 bases and 5 bases, there was a span of 13 bases. The CDR3 loop spans 15 amino acids. CDR1 and CDR2 from the germline V gene are MNHEY and SVGAGI. CDR3 protein: CASSYSRNGDQPQHF. The CDR3, as DNA: TGTGCCAGCAGTTACAGCAGGAATGGTGATCAGCCCCAGCATTTT.

This chain joins TRBV10-3 and TRBJ2-1; D may match TRBD1 or TRBD2 (6 bases each). V was cut by 6 bases and J by 7 bases, with 16 bases left in between. The CDR3 is 14 residues long. Germline V gene lookup returns CDR1 ENHRY and CDR2 SYGVKD. The CDR3 loop reads CAIRGGGRDNEQFF. CDR3 coding DNA: TGTGCCATCAGGGGGGGCGGTAGAGATAATGAGCAGTTCTTC.

The table lists this clone with a few counts. V usage is TRBV6-1 and J usage is TRBJ2-5, with D hard to call. The V gene lost 1 base and the J gene lost 3 bases, with 6 bases spanning the gap. The germline V gene encodes CDR1 MNHNS and CDR2 SASEGT. This CDR3 comprises 13 residues. CDR3 bases: TGTGCCAGCAGTGAAGTTAGGGAAGAGACCCAGTACTTC. Protein product: CASSEVREETQYF.

The chain combines TRBV25-1 with TRBJ1-1; 8 bases agree with TRBD1. The CDR3 is 12 residues long. V shed 6 bases and J 7 bases; nucleotides not matched to a gene: 4. Germline CDR1 is MGHDK and CDR2 is SYGVNS. CDR3 loop: CASSRGLGEAFF. DNA for the CDR3: TGTGCCAGCAGCAGGGGGCTAGGTGAAGCTTTCTTT.

This clone was detected only a few times. The V and J genes are TRBV5-1 and TRBJ1-1, with D uncertain. Trimming stripped 4 bases from V and 0 bases from J, with 7 bases between. The CDR3 sequence is 13 residues long. Germline CDR1 is SGHRS and CDR2 is YFSETQ. This CDR3 is CASSLELNTEAFF. In nucleotides, the CDR3 is TGCGCCAGCAGCCTCGAATTGAACACTGAAGCTTTCTTT.

This clone has more than one count but fewer than ten. The rearrangement uses TRBV6-1 and TRBJ1-2; D remains unclear. The V gene lost 0 bases and the J gene lost 8 bases, with 13 bases spanning the gap. CDR3 length: 14 residues. Germline CDR1 and CDR2: MNHNS and SASEGT. The CDR3 sequence is CASSEAKPSGGYTF. CDR3 DNA sequence: TGTGCCAGCAGTGAAGCAAAACCCTCGGGAGGCTACACCTTC.

This clone has more than one count but fewer than ten. The V gene is TRBV11-2, the J gene TRBJ2-5, with 9 bases fitting TRBD2. V trimming: 5 bases; J trimming: 2 bases; junction bases outside the gene matches: 12. The CDR3 spans 17 residues. Germline CDR1 is SGHAT and CDR2 is FQNNGV. The CDR3 spells CASSPIGRAGGQETQYF. The CDR3 DNA sequence: TGTGCCAGCAGCCCGATCGGTCGAGCGGGGGGACAAGAGACCCAGTACTTC.

The chain carries TRBV6-5 and TRBJ2-5; D may correspond to TRBD1 or TRBD2 (5 bases each). The V gene lost 0 bases and the J gene lost 1 base, with 6 bases spanning the gap. The CDR3 has 14 amino acids. Per the germline V gene, CDR1 is MNHEY and CDR2 is SVGAGI. CDR3 DNA sequence: TGTGCCAGCAGTTACTCGGGGGTCCAAGAGACCCAGTACTTC. Its translation is CASSYSGVQETQYF.

The chain links TRBV5-5 to TRBJ1-2; 7 nucleotides line up with TRBD1. This CDR3 comprises 15 residues. Germline trimming cut 7 bases from V and 3 bases from J; bases unmatched to any gene: 12. Germline assignment: CDR1 SGHKS and CDR2 YYEKEE (reference sequence). CDR3 loop: CASGPQGNPYYGYTF. CDR3 DNA: TGTGCCAGCGGTCCACAGGGGAACCCCTACTATGGCTACACCTTC.

The chain joins TRBV12-5 to TRBJ2-1, with 9 bases matching TRBD2. Looked up from germline, CDR1 is LGHNT and CDR2 is FRNRAP. The CDR3 covers 17 residues. J gave up 0 bases and V 10 bases, and 13 bases lay outside the gene matches. In nucleotides, the CDR3 is TGTGCTACGATGGGGCCTAGCGGGGAAAGCTCCTACAATGAGCAGTTCTTC. Protein: CATMGPSGESSYNEQFF.

V usage is TRBV7-9 and J usage is TRBJ2-5; D is perhaps TRBD2 (6 bases). The CDR3 contains 12 residues. V gave up 3 bases and J gave up 5 bases, with 7 bases separating them. CDR1 is SEHNR and CDR2 is FQNEAQ in the germline V gene (reference sequence). CDR3 region: CASSFGTETQYF. CDR3 coding DNA: TGTGCCAGCAGCTTCGGGACTGAGACCCAGTACTTC.

This chain joins TRBV7-6 and TRBJ2-7; 10 bases fit TRBD1. The ends lost 4 bases at V and 4 bases at J; junction bases unmatched: 1. The CDR3 sequence is 13 residues long. Looked up from germline, CDR1 is SGHVS and CDR2 is FNYEAQ. The CDR3 here is CASSWGQGYEQYF. CDR3 DNA sequence: TGTGCCAGCAGCTGGGGACAGGGGTACGAGCAGTACTTC.

The J gene is TRBJ1-1, the V gene TRBV5-1; no firm D call. This CDR3 region has 13 residues. Between the trimmed V and J ends, which lost 2 bases and 5 bases, there was a span of 10 bases. Per the germline V gene, CDR1 is SGHRS and CDR2 is YFSETQ. This CDR3 is CASSFRPGTEAFF. Here the CDR3 DNA reads TGCGCCAGCAGCTTTAGGCCCGGGACTGAAGCTTTCTTT.

The rearrangement uses TRBV6-6 and TRBJ2-2; no firm D call. The CDR3 extends over 15 amino acids. The germline gives CDR1 MNHNY, CDR2 SVGAGI (reference sequence). Trimming removed 2 bases from V and 0 bases from J, with 7 bases in between. CDR3 nucleotide sequence: TGTGCCAGCAGTTACGCCGGACCGAACACCGGGGAGCTGTTTTTT. Translation gives CASSYAGPNTGELFF.

J is TRBJ1-4 and V is TRBV11-2, with no clear D. The CDR3 has 16 amino acids. V was pared by 4 bases and J by 5 bases, with 17 bases between. Germline assignment: CDR1 SGHAT and CDR2 FQNNGV. In DNA, the CDR3 is TGTGCCAGCAGCTCGCTTAGAAGGCTAGGAAATGAAAAACTGTTTTTT. Protein: CASSSLRRLGNEKLFF.

V usage is TRBV30 and J usage is TRBJ1-3; TRBD1 aligns across 7 bases. J gave up 1 base and V 0 bases, and 3 bases lay outside the gene matches. The germline gives CDR1 GTSNPN, CDR2 SVGIG (reference sequence). The CDR3 has 15 amino acids. The CDR3 DNA sequence: TGTGCCTGGAGTGTAGGGACAGTATCTGGAAACACCATATATTTT. Residues: CAWSVGTVSGNTIYF.